A single sample gave rise to the 27 T cell receptor beta chains below, sequenced in a study of T-cell reconstitution after alpha-beta-depleted transplantation in children. The library targeted TCRbeta and was prepared with unique molecular identifiers. TCRdb passed the PCR reads through MiXCR, listing each CDR3 protein once. The table records almost 600,000 distinct CDR3 sequences, roughly 27% of them present only once. The specimen was PBMCs, collected before TCRalphabeta/CD19-depleted stem cell transplant. The receptors were sampled from a boy in the first two years of life with Wiskott-Aldrich syndrome, due to receive a stem cell transplant.

This clonotype appeared a few times. The V gene is TRBV5-1, the J gene TRBJ2-3, with TRBD1 matching 9 bases. CDR3 length: 16 amino acids. Germline lookup yields CDR1 SGHRS and CDR2 YFSETQ. V shed 4 bases, J shed 2 bases, and the junction held 8 bases outside the gene matches. Here the CDR3 DNA reads TGCGCCAGCAGCGGGGGGACAGGGCGGAACACAGATACGCAGTATTTT. Protein sequence: CASSGGTGRNTDTQYF.

A word on this clonotype: The junction differs from germline at one of its ends, possibly a read error. V gene TRBV12-3 or TRBV12-4 combines with J gene TRBJ2-2, with D tentatively TRBD1 (7 bases). The CDR3 sequence is 18 residues long. CDR3 region: CASSLDRGRGSGTWELFF. For the CDR3, the DNA is TGTGCCAGCAGTTTAGACAGGGGTCGGGGGTCGGGCACCTGGGAGCTGTTTTTT.

The chain recombines TRBV3-1 with TRBJ1-2; 7 nucleotides align to TRBD1. Germline V gene lookup returns CDR1 LGHDT and CDR2 YNNKEL (reference sequence). The J segment lost 4 bases and the V segment lost 1 base, leaving 6 bases of the junction unmatched. This CDR3 spans 15 amino acids. The CDR3 reads CASSQGRQGVYGYTF. The CDR3 bases are TGTGCCAGCAGCCAAGGTCGACAGGGAGTCTATGGCTACACCTTC. Full variable domain (outside the CDR3, taken from reference TRBV3-1 and TRBJ1-2): DTAVSQTPKYLVTQMGNDKSIKCEQNLGHDTMYWYKQDSKKFLKIMFSYNNKELIINETVPNRFSPKSPDKAHLNLHINSLELGDSAVYFCASSQGRQGVYGYTFGSGTRLTVV.

A word on this clonotype: At one boundary the junction diverges from the germline segment, which might be a read error. The V gene is TRBV30, the J gene TRBJ1-6; D is ambiguous. CDR3 length: 13 residues. Germline loops: CDR1 GTSNPN, CDR2 SVGIG (reference sequence). The CDR3 region is CAWTGSQNSPLHF. The CDR3 DNA reads as TGTGCCTGGACGGGCAGTCAGAATTCCCCCCTCCACTTT.

The chain is built from TRBV5-1 and TRBJ2-3, with 11 bases that match TRBD2. The ends lost 4 bases at V and 6 bases at J; junction bases unmatched: 10. Germline V gene lookup returns CDR1 SGHRS and CDR2 YFSETQ. The CDR3 is 16 residues long. CDR3 protein: CASSPTRLAGPDTQYF. The CDR3 DNA is TGCGCCAGCAGCCCGACCCGACTAGCGGGACCTGATACGCAGTATTTT. The whole variable domain, filled in from reference TRBV5-1 and TRBJ2-3, reads KAGVTQTPRYLIKTRGQQVTLSCSPISGHRSVSWYQQTPGQGLQFLFEYFSETQRNKGNFPGRFSGRQFSNSRSEMNVSTLELGDSALYLCASSPTRLAGPDTQYFGPGTRLTVL.

This clonotype turned up a few times. The rearrangement links TRBV9 to TRBJ2-2; D tentatively reads TRBD1 or TRBD2 (5 bases each). There are 18 residues in the CDR3. Germline CDR1 is SGDLS and CDR2 is YYNGEE. V was clipped by 0 bases and J by 0 bases, with 15 bases between them. The CDR3 reads CASSVASGGSANTGELFF. CDR3 nucleotide sequence: TGTGCCAGCAGCGTAGCTTCTGGGGGTAGCGCGAACACCGGGGAGCTGTTTTTT.

V and J are TRBV7-2 and TRBJ2-7; the match to TRBD1 covers 7 bases. The CDR3 runs 13 residues. Germline V CDR1 and CDR2: SGHTA, FQGNSA. With V trimmed by 3 bases and J by 6 bases, 5 bases remained unmatched. The CDR3: CASSFTGAVEQYF. In nucleotides, the CDR3 is TGTGCCAGCAGCTTCACAGGGGCGGTCGAGCAGTACTTC.

This clonotype was counted between two and nine times. Here the CDR3 DNA reads TGTGCCAGCAGTTTCGGGGAGAGGGGGACCCAGTACTTC. This codes for CASSFGERGTQYF. V gene TRBV12-3 or TRBV12-4 combines with J gene TRBJ2-5, with D perhaps being TRBD1 or TRBD2 (5 bases each). Trimming shortened V by 3 bases and J by 7 bases, and 12 bases separated the two germline ends. This CDR3 is 13 amino acids long.

The chain combines TRBV7-2 with TRBJ2-1; D is possibly TRBD1 (6 bases). The CDR3 totals 16 residues. Trimming removed 3 bases at V and 6 bases at J, with 18 bases between. Germline assignment: CDR1 SGHTA and CDR2 FQGNSA. CDR3 sequence reads: CASSLNSQGWGNEQFF. In DNA form, the CDR3 reads TGTGCCAGCAGCTTGAACTCCCAGGGGTGGGGCAATGAGCAGTTCTTC.

This clonotype turned up a few times. The chain carries TRBV12-3 or TRBV12-4 and TRBJ2-5; 7 bases line up with TRBD1. This CDR3 is built from 15 residues. V lost 4 bases, J lost 2 bases, and 7 bases stayed unmatched. The CDR3 loop reads CASSSYRGPQETQYF. The CDR3 nucleotides are TGTGCCAGCAGTTCTTACAGGGGCCCTCAAGAGACCCAGTACTTC.

This clonotype was seen a few times. The rearrangement links TRBV13 to TRBJ1-1; D gene ambiguous. V was trimmed by 6 bases and J by 0 bases, leaving 11 bases between them. Germline loops: CDR1 PRHDT, CDR2 FYEKMQ (reference sequence). This CDR3 is built from 14 residues. The CDR3 DNA is TGTGCCAGCAGGCTGATGGTGGTGAACACTGAAGCTTTCTTT. It translates to CASRLMVVNTEAFF.

The V and J genes are TRBV15 and TRBJ2-5, with D perhaps matching TRBD2 (7 bases). The CDR3 runs to 16 residues. Deletions cut 2 bases from V and 2 bases from J, with 15 bases between. Germline CDR1 reads LNHNV; CDR2 reads YYDKDF (reference sequence). CDR3 coding DNA: TGTGCCACCAGCAGACCAAGGACTAGGGGGCAAGAGACCCAGTACTTC. Translating gives CATSRPRTRGQETQYF.

This clonotype was detected a few times. This chain uses TRBV5-6 with TRBJ2-5, with D tentatively TRBD1 or TRBD2 (5 bases each). CDR3 length equals 15 residues. V was shortened by 2 bases and J by 4 bases, with 15 bases between the two germline ends. Germline V gene data show CDR1 as SGHDT and CDR2 as YYEEEE. The CDR3 reads CASSFYQGVGETQYF. The CDR3 nucleotides read TGTGCCAGCAGCTTCTACCAGGGAGTAGGAGAGACCCAGTACTTC.

V and J are TRBV20-1 and TRBJ1-1, with TRBD1 as a possible D gene (6 bases). The V gene's germline CDR1 is DFQATT and CDR2 SNEGSKA (reference sequence). V lost 5 bases and J lost 1, with 11 bases in between. This CDR3 is 13 amino acids long. The CDR3 coding sequence is TGCAGTGCTCCAGGGGACGGGAACACTGAAGCTTTCTTT. It encodes CSAPGDGNTEAFF.

The chain joins TRBV20-1 to TRBJ1-5; 7 positions agree with TRBD1. This CDR3 is 12 amino acids long. The germline CDR1 and CDR2 sequences are DFQATT and SNEGSKA (reference sequence). J gave up 6 bases and V 7 bases, and 6 bases lay outside the gene matches. The CDR3 DNA sequence: TGCAGTGTCCAGGGGGGAAGTCAGCCCCAGCATTTT. Protein: CSVQGGSQPQHF.

The genes are TRBV5-1 and TRBJ2-5; no firm D call. The ends were cut back, 0 bases at V and 1 base at J, with 10 bases in the middle. Germline CDR1 reads SGHRS; CDR2 reads YFSETQ. This CDR3 region has 15 residues. CDR3 in DNA: TGCGCCAGCAGCTTGGTGTCCGTGATCCAAGAGACCCAGTACTTC. It translates to CASSLVSVIQETQYF.

This clonotype showed up just a few times. V gene TRBV5-1 combines with J gene TRBJ2-7; 14 nucleotides align to TRBD2. The ends lost 4 bases at V and 6 bases at J; junction bases unmatched: 27. Germline V gene data show CDR1 as SGHRS and CDR2 as YFSETQ. The CDR3 is 22 amino acids. The CDR3 DNA sequence: TGCGCCAGCAGCCGCCTTCCCTTCCCGGCCGGGACTAGCGGGAGAGTAGGTGTCGAGCAGTACTTC. It is translated as CASSRLPFPAGTSGRVGVEQYF. Complete variable domain (other parts from reference TRBV5-1 and TRBJ2-7): KAGVTQTPRYLIKTRGQQVTLSCSPISGHRSVSWYQQTPGQGLQFLFEYFSETQRNKGNFPGRFSGRQFSNSRSEMNVSTLELGDSALYLCASSRLPFPAGTSGRVGVEQYFGPGTRLTVT.

This clonotype was detected a few times. The chain joins TRBV20-1 to TRBJ2-7; D not certain. CDR1 is DFQATT, CDR2 SNEGSKA, per germline (reference sequence). This CDR3 contains 13 residues. Trimming stripped 2 bases from V and 3 bases from J, with 11 bases between. CDR3 coding DNA: TGCAGTGCTAGAAGGCCAGCCAACTACGAGCAGTACTTC. Translating gives CSARRPANYEQYF.

The V and J genes are TRBV15 and TRBJ2-3; D uncertain. The CDR3 sequence is 15 residues long. Germline lookup yields CDR1 LNHNV and CDR2 YYDKDF (reference sequence). Trimming stripped 0 bases from V and 1 base from J, with 8 bases between. CDR3 in DNA: TGTGCCACCAGCAGAGAAGGATTGGGCACAGATACGCAGTATTTT. It yields the protein CATSREGLGTDTQYF.

The genes are TRBV27 and TRBJ2-7; maybe TRBD2 (6 bases). Germline CDR1 MNHEY, CDR2 SMNVEV (reference sequence). The V end was cut by 8 bases, the J end by 1 base, with 15 bases between. CDR3 length equals 14 residues. In DNA form, the CDR3 reads TGTGCCAGCGGGTTTAAGCGGGTGTCCTACGAGCAGTACTTC. It yields the protein CASGFKRVSYEQYF.

This clonotype was counted between two and nine times. V usage is TRBV7-2 and J usage is TRBJ1-5, with D tentatively TRBD1 (6 bases). The CDR3 is made up of 14 amino acids. Germline V gene lookup returns CDR1 SGHTA and CDR2 FQGNSA. V gave up 5 bases and J gave up 7 bases, with 15 bases separating them. The CDR3 DNA reads TGTGCCAGCAGCCCGAAGGGGGGCATACAGCCCCAGCATTTT. It specifies CASSPKGGIQPQHF. The full variable domain, rest sourced from reference TRBV7-2 and TRBJ1-5, is GAGVSQSPSNKVTEKGKDVELRCDPISGHTALYWYRQSLGQGLEFLIYFQGNSAPDKSGLPSDRFSAERTGGSVSTLTIQRTQQEDSAVYLCASSPKGGIQPQHFGDGTRLSIL.

This clonotype appeared a few times. The CDR3 DNA reads TGTGCCAGCAGCCCCCTCCTAATGGCGGGGAGCACAGATACGCAGTATTTT. Translation gives CASSPLLMAGSTDTQYF. This sequence joins TRBV9 and TRBJ2-3; maybe TRBD2 (6 bases). The CDR3 totals 17 residues. Germline CDR1 and CDR2: SGDLS and YYNGEE. V lost 4 bases and J lost 0, with 18 bases in between.

This clonotype was detected only a few times. The chain employs TRBV5-1 and TRBJ2-1; TRBD2 matches 15 bases. Trimming took 2 bases from V and 7 from J; bases not matched to a gene: 4. Germline values: CDR1 SGHRS, CDR2 YFSETQ. This CDR3 has 16 amino acids. The CDR3 nucleotides are TGCGCCAGCAGCTTTACTGGGACTAGCGGGAGGAATGAGCAGTTCTTC. It is translated as CASSFTGTSGRNEQFF.

This clonotype was seen a few times. The rearrangement joins TRBV20-1 to TRBJ2-1, with no clear D. V was clipped by 3 bases and J by 1 base, with 10 bases between them. The CDR3 consists of 14 residues. Germline assignment: CDR1 DFQATT and CDR2 SNEGSKA (reference sequence). The CDR3 DNA sequence: TGCAGTGCTAGTGCAGGAAATTCCTACAATGAGCAGTTCTTC. Its protein is CSASAGNSYNEQFF.

The V and J genes are TRBV10-3 and TRBJ2-2; 10 bases line up with TRBD2. The CDR3 covers 17 residues. CDR1 ENHRY and CDR2 SYGVKD come from the germline V gene. V was pared by 9 bases and J by 2 bases, with 12 bases of the junction left unmatched. The CDR3 nucleotides read TGTGCCATAAGGGGGTTAGCGGGAGGACTAAACACCGGGGAGCTGTTTTTT. Translation: CAIRGLAGGLNTGELFF.

This clonotype showed up just a few times. V gene TRBV25-1 combines with J gene TRBJ2-1; D is perhaps TRBD1 or TRBD2 (6 bases each). The germline V gene encodes CDR1 MGHDK and CDR2 SYGVNS. This CDR3 contains 12 residues. Trimming cost V 2 bases and J 10 bases, with 9 bases left between them. The DNA of the CDR3 is TGTGCCAGCAGTGAAAGGGGGAGGGAGCAGTTCTTC. This encodes CASSERGREQFF.

This clonotype has only one observation. The rearrangement joins TRBV5-6 to TRBJ2-7; tentatively, D is TRBD1 (8 bases). The CDR3 is 15 amino acids. The V gene's germline CDR1 is SGHDT and CDR2 YYEEEE. Between the trimmed V and J ends, which lost 4 bases and 2 bases, there was a span of 16 bases. CDR3: CASSLTGEGTYEQYF. As DNA, the CDR3 is TGTGCCAGCAGCCTGACAGGGGAGGGAACCTACGAGCAGTACTTC.